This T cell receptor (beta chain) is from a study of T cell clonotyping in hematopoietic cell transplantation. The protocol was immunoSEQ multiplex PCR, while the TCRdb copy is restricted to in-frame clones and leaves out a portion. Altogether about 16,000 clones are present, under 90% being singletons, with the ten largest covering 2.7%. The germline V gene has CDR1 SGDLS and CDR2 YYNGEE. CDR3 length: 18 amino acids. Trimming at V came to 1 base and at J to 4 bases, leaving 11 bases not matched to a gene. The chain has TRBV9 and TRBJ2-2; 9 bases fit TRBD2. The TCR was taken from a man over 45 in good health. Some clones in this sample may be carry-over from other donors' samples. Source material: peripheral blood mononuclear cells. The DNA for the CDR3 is TGTGCCAGCAGCGTACGGCCCGCGGGGGGGCTGGTCACCGGGGAGCTGTTTTTT. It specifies CASSVRPAGGLVTGELFF.